This is a list of T cell receptor beta chains from one sample in a study of T cell responses to AZD1222 COVID-19 vaccine. The table came from immunoSEQ multiplex PCR; TCRdb's copy has only in-frame clones and leaves some out. The table shows 95,000 to 150,000 clones, with approximately 92% occurring only once. This specimen was peripheral blood, taken on day 0 of AZD1222 vaccination. These receptors all stem from an adult in good health. Each CDR3 is given with its conserved first and last residue. D genes are given only for firm matches. Some rows mark clone size as missing; the rest say once, few, many or name a class of expanded clone.

j_gene: TRBJ2-7; v_gene: TRBV7-9; abundance: -; d_gene: -; CDR3nt: TGTGCCAGCAGCTTCCACACATCCTACGAGCAGTACTTC; CDR3aa: CASSFHTSYEQYF
j_gene: TRBJ1-3; v_gene: TRBV4-1; abundance: -; d_gene: TRBD1; CDR3nt: TGCGCCAGCAGCCTCGGACAGGGGGATGGAAACGCCATATATTTT; CDR3aa: CASSLGQGDGNAIYF
j_gene: TRBJ2-7; v_gene: TRBV19; abundance: -; d_gene: TRBD1; CDR3nt: TGTGCCAGTACCCTCGGGGACAGGGGGAACGAGCAGTACTTC; CDR3aa: CASTLGDRGNEQYF
j_gene: TRBJ1-1; v_gene: TRBV4-1; abundance: -; d_gene: -; CDR3nt: TGCGCCAGCAGCGAAAACAGGGAAGAAATGAACACTGAAGCTTTCTTT; CDR3aa: CASSENREEMNTEAFF
j_gene: TRBJ2-7; v_gene: TRBV7-2; abundance: -; d_gene: -; CDR3nt: TGTGCCAGCAGCACCCAACAGGGTCGCTACGAGCAGTACTTC; CDR3aa: CASSTQQGRYEQYF
j_gene: TRBJ2-7; v_gene: TRBV6-2/TRBV6-3; abundance: -; d_gene: -; CDR3nt: TGTGCCAGCAGTTACTCGGGTCGCGAGCAGTACTTC; CDR3aa: CASSYSGREQYF
j_gene: TRBJ2-4; v_gene: TRBV27; abundance: -; d_gene: -; CDR3nt: TGTGCCAGCTTGCGACGGATATTAGCCAAAAACATTCAGTACTTC; CDR3aa: CASLRRILAKNIQYF
j_gene: TRBJ2-3; v_gene: TRBV10-3; abundance: -; d_gene: -; CDR3nt: TGTGCCATCAAGGGTGCTAGCACAGATACGCAGTATTTT; CDR3aa: CAIKGASTDTQYF
j_gene: TRBJ1-4; v_gene: TRBV12-5; abundance: -; d_gene: TRBD1; CDR3nt: TGTGCTAGTGGTTCAGGGACAGCTGAAAAACTGTTTTTT; CDR3aa: CASGSGTAEKLFF
j_gene: TRBJ2-5; v_gene: TRBV7-2; abundance: -; d_gene: TRBD2; CDR3nt: TGTGCCAGCAGCTTACTGCGGGGGGCCGGAGAGACCCAGTACTTC; CDR3aa: CASSLLRGAGETQYF
j_gene: TRBJ1-5; v_gene: TRBV6-5; abundance: -; d_gene: -; CDR3nt: TGTGCCAGCAGTCGGGTCGCTAATCAGCCCCAGCATTTT; CDR3aa: CASSRVANQPQHF
j_gene: TRBJ1-2; v_gene: TRBV28; abundance: -; d_gene: -; CDR3nt: TGTGCCAGCAGTCCCCACGGAGGGCAGCTCTATGGCTACACCTTC; CDR3aa: CASSPHGGQLYGYTF
j_gene: TRBJ1-1; v_gene: TRBV5-8; abundance: once; d_gene: TRBD1; CDR3nt: TGTGCCAGCAGCTTGACAGGGGAGGCGAACACTGAAGCTTTCTTT; CDR3aa: CASSLTGEANTEAFF
j_gene: TRBJ2-3; v_gene: TRBV12-5; abundance: -; d_gene: -; CDR3nt: TGTGCATCGGGCAGGGAAAGCACAGATACGCAGTATTTT; CDR3aa: CASGRESTDTQYF
j_gene: TRBJ2-7; v_gene: TRBV7-8; abundance: -; d_gene: -; CDR3nt: TGTGCCAGCAGCTTAGCCGGGACGGGATACGAGCAGTACTTC; CDR3aa: CASSLAGTGYEQYF
j_gene: TRBJ2-3; v_gene: TRBV5-4; abundance: -; d_gene: -; CDR3nt: TGTGCCAGCAGCTACCGACTAGACACAGATACGCAGTATTTT; CDR3aa: CASSYRLDTDTQYF
j_gene: TRBJ2-7; v_gene: TRBV7-9; abundance: once; d_gene: -; CDR3nt: TGTGCCAGCAGCCCGTCCTACGAGCAGTACTTC; CDR3aa: CASSPSYEQYF